The sequence of this T cell receptor (beta chain) was determined in a study of shared clonotypes between healthy human individuals. Findings and caveats of the study: Estimated clonotype richness was generally higher in naive than memory subsets.

Sorted-subset replicate PCRs used around 0.2 ug DNA, about 30,000 T cell genomes. Libraries were prepared by immunoSEQ multiplex PCR; TCRdb keeps only in-frame clonotypes and omits some of them. The sample lists about 1,800,000 clones, roughly 94% occurring once. CD45RO-negative, CCR7-positively selected cells formed the naive CD8 fraction, excluding terminally differentiated effector memory CD45RA+ cells. Those who donated were healthy HIV-negative adults, with no recent acute infections or vaccinations reported. For this clone: Its antigen is currently unknown.

Germline V gene data show CDR1 as SGHRS and CDR2 as YFSETQ. This CDR3 contains 15 residues. V lost 0 bases, J lost 2 bases, and 3 bases stayed unmatched. The sequence was obtained from a man aged 18 to 29 in good health. The rearrangement joins TRBV5-1 to TRBJ1-1, with 8 bases identical to TRBD1. Input material: naive CD8+ T cells sorted from blood. The CDR3 loop reads CASSLGTGYNTEAFF. The CDR3 nucleotides read TGCGCCAGCAGCTTGGGGACAGGGTACAACACTGAAGCTTTCTTT.